The 24 T cell receptor beta chains listed next were all sequenced from one sample in a study of CD8+CD57+ T cells in acquired aplastic anemia. Genomic DNA acted as the template from which TCR beta VDJ combination and CDR3 sequence profiling were carried out. TCRdb used MiXCR to reprocess the reads, holding one entry per CDR3 protein. The sample consists of around 180,000 distinct CDR3 sequences, 50% to 75% of them appearing once. Sequenced material: sorted CD4+, CD8+, or CD8+CD57+ T cells (not recorded which) from PBMCs. These receptors were collected from a human donor in good health.

This clonotype was counted ten times or more. The V gene is TRBV10-3, the J gene TRBJ2-7; D might be TRBD1 (5 bases). The length of the CDR3 is 13 residues. Per the germline V gene, CDR1 is ENHRY and CDR2 is SYGVKD. The germline V and J ends were trimmed by 10 bases and 2 bases, with 15 bases remaining between them. The CDR3 bases are TGTGCCAGCCGGCAGGGTGCAGCCTACGAGCAGTACTTC. It encodes CASRQGAAYEQYF.

V and J are TRBV9 and TRBJ2-7; the D gene is possibly TRBD1 (5 bases). The V end lost 0 bases, the J end lost 2 bases, and 15 bases lay between the germline ends. The CDR3 loop spans 16 amino acids. CDR1 SGDLS and CDR2 YYNGEE come from the germline V gene. The CDR3 protein is CASSVGPDTSPYEQYF. Written as DNA, the CDR3 is TGTGCCAGCAGCGTAGGTCCGGACACCTCGCCCTACGAGCAGTACTTC.

The rearrangement links TRBV9 to TRBJ2-1, with 7 bases that match TRBD2. This CDR3 has 14 amino acids. Germline CDR1 and CDR2: SGDLS and YYNGEE. V was clipped by 3 bases and J by 7 bases; unmatched bases: 7. The CDR3 reads CASSGETSWNEQFF. DNA of the CDR3: TGTGCCAGCAGCGGAGAGACTAGCTGGAATGAGCAGTTCTTC.

DNA of the CDR3: TGTGCCAGCCAAGGGCTAGCGGGAGGGGGTGAGCAGTTCTTC. The encoded protein is CASQGLAGGGEQFF. The chain has TRBV9 and TRBJ2-7; TRBD2 matches 12 bases. The DNA end is more similar to TRBJ2-1, so the J call may be wrong. The CDR3 loop spans 14 amino acids. Germline V gives CDR1 SGDLS, CDR2 YYNGEE.

This clonotype was found a few times. An end of the junction differs from the germline gene, which may be a read error. This sequence joins TRBV7-8 and TRBJ2-7, with TRBD1 as a possible D gene (5 bases). Germline V lookup: CDR1 SGHVS, CDR2 FQNEAQ. The CDR3 spans 13 residues. Written as DNA, the CDR3 is TGTGCCAGCAGCGCCGACAGAACCTACGAGCAATACTTC. It encodes CASSADRTYEQYF. The full variable domain, with the rest looked up from reference TRBV7-8 and TRBJ2-7, is GAGVSQSPRYKVAKRGQDVALRCDPISGHVSLFWYQQALGQGPEFLTYFQNEAQLDKSGLPSDRFFAERPEGSVSTLKIQRTQQEDSAVYLCASSADRTYEQYFGPGTRLTVT.

J is TRBJ2-2 and V is TRBV5-1, with TRBD1 identical over 7 bases. Germline CDR1 SGHRS, CDR2 YFSETQ. Germline trimming cut 3 bases from V and 1 base from J; bases unmatched to any gene: 3. The CDR3 has 15 amino acids. CDR3 in amino acids: CASSSTGWNTGELFF. CDR3 coding DNA: TGCGCCAGCAGCTCGACAGGGTGGAACACCGGGGAGCTGTTTTTT.

The chain is built from TRBV20-1 and TRBJ2-3, with TRBD2 matching 11 bases. J lost 5 bases, V lost 4 bases, and 5 bases had no gene match. The CDR3 is 14 amino acids. CDR1 is DFQATT, CDR2 SNEGSKA, per germline (reference sequence). CDR3 nucleotide sequence: TGCAGTGCTACGACTAGCGGGGTTTTAGATACGCAGTATTTT. It codes for CSATTSGVLDTQYF.

The rearrangement uses TRBV2 and TRBJ2-5; D is ambiguous. Germline V gene data show CDR1 as SNHLY and CDR2 as FYNNEI. The CDR3 consists of 11 residues. The ends were cut back, 3 bases at V and 10 bases at J, with 9 bases in the middle. The DNA of the CDR3 is TGTGCCAGCAGTGACCCAGACGACCAGTACTTC. This sequence encodes CASSDPDDQYF.

V gene TRBV20-1 combines with J gene TRBJ2-3; maybe TRBD2 (6 bases). Trimming removed 6 bases from V and 2 bases from J, with 21 bases in between. CDR3 length: 16 residues. CDR1 DFQATT and CDR2 SNEGSKA come from the germline V gene (reference sequence). This CDR3 is CSAIRAGNGATDTQYF. As DNA, the CDR3 is TGCAGTGCCATAAGGGCGGGGAATGGAGCCACAGATACGCAGTATTTT.

The V call is TRBV15, the J call TRBJ1-1; D ambiguous. V lost 2 bases and J lost 1, with 5 bases in between. The CDR3 sequence is 13 residues long. Looked up from germline, CDR1 is LNHNV and CDR2 is YYDKDF (reference sequence). The CDR3 sequence: CATSRNTNTEAFF. CDR3 sequence (DNA): TGTGCCACCAGCAGAAATACGAACACTGAAGCTTTCTTT.

This chain uses TRBV19 with TRBJ2-3, with 12 bases matching TRBD2. The CDR3 length is 17 residues. Germline loops: CDR1 LNHDA, CDR2 SQIVND (reference sequence). The V segment lost 5 bases and the J segment 2 bases; nucleotides outside the gene matches: 8. The CDR3 spells CASSVLAGGLFTDTQYF. CDR3 coding DNA: TGTGCCAGTAGTGTACTAGCGGGGGGCCTATTCACAGATACGCAGTATTTT.

The chain combines TRBV6-1 with TRBJ2-3, with TRBD2 as a possible D gene (6 bases). V lost 5 bases, J lost 2 bases, and 23 bases lay in between. In germline, CDR1 is MNHNS, CDR2 SASEGT. This CDR3 contains 18 residues. CDR3 region: CASSYNSRRDSFTDTQYF. The CDR3 nucleotides read TGTGCCAGCAGTTACAATTCTCGCCGGGACTCTTTCACAGATACGCAGTATTTT.

The gene calls are TRBV30 and TRBJ2-7; 9 bases match TRBD1. The CDR3 length is 14 residues. Germline V gene sequence: CDR1 GTSNPN, CDR2 SVGIG (reference sequence). V lost 2 bases to trimming and J lost 6 bases; unmatched junction nucleotides: 8. The CDR3 here is CAWSTGQGGSEQYF. As DNA, the CDR3 is TGTGCCTGGAGTACGGGACAGGGAGGGTCCGAGCAGTACTTC.

The chain joins TRBV25-1 to TRBJ1-1; D is possibly TRBD1 (5 bases). With 1 base removed from V and 4 bases from J, the gap between germline ends came to 13 bases. The CDR3 runs 15 residues. CDR1 and CDR2 (germline): MGHDK, SYGVNS. CDR3 loop: CASSELGQRGTEAFF. The DNA for the CDR3 is TGTGCCAGCAGTGAATTAGGCCAGAGGGGCACTGAAGCTTTCTTT.

This clonotype was found many times. The rearrangement joins TRBV4-3 to TRBJ1-1; D not resolved. Per the germline V gene, CDR1 is LGHNA and CDR2 is YSLEER. This CDR3 is built from 15 residues. The ends were cut back, 0 bases at V and 4 bases at J, with 12 bases in the middle. CDR3 in DNA: TGCGCCAGCAGCCAAGATAAGAACATACTCACTGAAGCTTTCTTT. Amino acids: CASSQDKNILTEAFF.

V is TRBV10-3 and J is TRBJ2-1; TRBD2 matches 9 bases. Germline V gene sequence: CDR1 ENHRY, CDR2 SYGVKD. V shed 7 bases and J 6 bases; nucleotides not matched to a gene: 4. The CDR3 consists of 13 residues. The DNA for the CDR3 is TGTGCCATCAAGCCAGCGGGAGGCAATGAGCAGTTCTTC. Its translation: CAIKPAGGNEQFF.

This clonotype has only a few counts. The V gene is TRBV2, the J gene TRBJ2-3; the match to TRBD1 covers 9 bases. This CDR3 spans 15 amino acids. The junction had 9 bases not matched to a gene; V was cut back by 9 bases and J by 2 bases. Per germline, CDR1 SNHLY and CDR2 FYNNEI. The DNA for the CDR3 is TGTGCCAGTACTGTACAGGGGGCCGACACAGATACGCAGTATTTT. This encodes CASTVQGADTDTQYF.

V and J are TRBV9 and TRBJ2-1, with no clear D. CDR3 length equals 13 residues. V shed 2 bases and J shed 4 bases, with 7 bases lying between them. Germline CDR1 SGDLS, CDR2 YYNGEE. The CDR3 DNA is TGTGCCAGCAGCGTGTTCCAATACAATGAGCAGTTCTTC. It yields the protein CASSVFQYNEQFF.

The chain couples TRBV2 to TRBJ1-6, with 10 nucleotides matching TRBD1. The CDR3 consists of 14 residues. The V gene's germline CDR1 is SNHLY and CDR2 FYNNEI. Trimming at V came to 4 bases and at J to 7 bases, leaving 1 base not matched to a gene. As DNA, the CDR3 is TGTGCCAGCAGTGGGGACAGGGGCAATTCACCCCTCCACTTT. It codes for CASSGDRGNSPLHF.

The sample holds a few counts of this clonotype. The chain is built from TRBV25-1 and TRBJ2-7; D tentatively reads TRBD1 or TRBD2 (5 bases each). Trimming removed 6 bases from V and 4 bases from J, with 10 bases in between. The CDR3 has 12 residues. CDR1 and CDR2 from the germline V gene are MGHDK and SYGVNS. CDR3 loop: CASRRDEYEQYF. The CDR3 nucleotides read TGTGCCAGCAGAAGGGACGAATACGAGCAGTACTTC.

This clonotype was found once. The chain carries TRBV7-9 and TRBJ2-7; no firm D call. This CDR3 region has 13 residues. V lost 5 bases and J 5 bases, leaving 13 bases between the germline ends. Germline CDR1 reads SEHNR; CDR2 reads FQNEAQ (reference sequence). The CDR3 sequence is CASSGLVGDEQYF. The CDR3 nucleotides read TGTGCCAGCAGCGGGCTAGTGGGCGACGAGCAGTACTTC.

CDR3 amino acids: CASSDQESYGYTF. CDR3 nucleotides: TGCGCCAGCAGTGATCAGGAAAGTTATGGCTACACCTTC. The rearrangement joins TRBV10-2 to TRBJ1-2; the D is unclear. Trimming removed 3 bases from V and 5 bases from J, with 10 bases in between. CDR3 size: 13 residues. Germline V gives CDR1 WSHSY, CDR2 SAAADI.

The chain recombines TRBV7-2 with TRBJ1-1, with D possibly TRBD1 on 5 matching bases. V was cut by 7 bases and J by 3 bases, with 18 bases left in between. The CDR3 is 15 residues long. Germline assignment: CDR1 SGHTA and CDR2 FQGNSA. The CDR3 DNA reads as TGTGCCAGCACCGTTGGGCCCTGGGGCGACACTGAAGCTTTCTTT. It encodes CASTVGPWGDTEAFF.

This chain links TRBV11-2 with TRBJ1-1; maybe TRBD1 (6 bases). V lost 5 bases, J lost 11 bases, and 18 bases lay in between. Germline lookup yields CDR1 SGHAT and CDR2 FQNNGV. The CDR3 extends over 13 amino acids. CDR3: CASSPVQGGDAFF. DNA of the CDR3: TGTGCCAGCAGCCCGGTCCAAGGGGGAGATGCTTTCTTT.